This T cell receptor beta chain was captured by sequencing in a study of blood T cells in healthy people across ages. Alongside a J-beta primer mix, a sample-barcoded 5' primer served in a second PCR lasting about 7 to 12 cycles. In TCRdb, the 5' RACE reads were re-called with MiXCR into one record per CDR3 protein. Of about 930,000 distinct CDR3 sequences listed, 25% to 30% are singletons. Staff drew around 10 milliliters of peripheral blood from each donor. These sequences were also reported in another study, on T cells of mothers and their children. From that second work: A slight, non-significant increase in overlap was found for related mother-child pairs relative to unrelated pairs.

Sequencing input: blood. The sequence was obtained from a woman aged 40 to 50 in good health.

CDR3 region: CASSYEWHSHEQFF. The CDR3 nucleotides are TGTGCCAGCAGCTACGAATGGCACAGCCATGAGCAGTTCTTC. This rearrangement joins TRBV7-8 to TRBJ2-1; no clear D. CDR3 size: 14 residues. Germline V lookup: CDR1 SGHVS, CDR2 FQNEAQ. With 4 bases removed from V and 8 bases from J, the gap between germline ends came to 15 bases.